Listed below are T cell receptor beta chains from one sample, sequenced in a study of blood T cells in healthy people across ages. Each CDR3 protein gets one entry after TCRdb re-called the 5' RACE reads with MiXCR. Altogether approximately 940,000 distinct CDR3 sequences are present, about 48% being singletons, with the ten largest covering roughly 13%. Material for sequencing was blood. These TCRs come from a man aged 25-45 years in good health. CDR3s include the opening cysteine and the closing phenylalanine or tryptophan. The D gene is left open where the match is weak. For some rows the clone size is stated as once, few or many, or as a class when expanded; others skip it.

TRBV10-3	TRBD1	TRBJ1-2	few	TGTGCCATCAGTGAGGACAGGGCGTATGGCTACACCTTC	CAISEDRAYGYTF
TRBV6-5	TRBD2	TRBJ2-7	-	TGTGCCAGCAGTTACTCGAATAGCGGGGGGATAAATGAGCAGTACTTC	CASSYSNSGGINEQYF
TRBV5-1	-	TRBJ2-1	-	TGCGCCAGCACCCTCGACGGGACCTACAATGAGCAGTTCTTC	CASTLDGTYNEQFF
TRBV7-9	TRBD2	TRBJ2-7	-	TGTGCCGGCAGCTCGATTGACGGGGGGAGCTCCTACGAGCAGTACTTC	CAGSSIDGGSSYEQYF
TRBV7-2	TRBD2	TRBJ2-3	-	TGTGCCAGCAGCTTAAATTCTGGCGGGGGGGCCGGGGATACGCAGTATTTT	CASSLNSGGGAGDTQYF
TRBV5-1	TRBD2	TRBJ2-1	-	TGCGCCAGCAGCTTGATCGGGGGGGGATACAATGAGCAGTTCTTC	CASSLIGGGYNEQFF
TRBV3-1	-	TRBJ2-1	-	TGTGCCAGCAGCCGAAAGTACGGGCGTTTAGGGGACAATGAGCAGTTCTTC	CASSRKYGRLGDNEQFF
TRBV7-9	-	TRBJ1-6	few	TGTGCCAGCAGCGATTCGGGCCGAGATAATTCACCCCTCCACTTT	CASSDSGRDNSPLHF
TRBV29-1	TRBD2	TRBJ2-3	many	TGCAGCGTTTATCATCTTAGCGGGAGGACAGATACGCAGTATTTT	CSVYHLSGRTDTQYF
TRBV6-6	TRBD2	TRBJ2-7	-	TGTGCCAGCAGTCCCCGGACTAGCGGGGGGAGAGAGCAGTACTTC	CASSPRTSGGREQYF
TRBV4-1	-	TRBJ1-1	-	TGCGCCAGCAGCCAGGGGGGAGGGGGGAGTGAAGCTTTCTTT	CASSQGGGGSEAFF
TRBV6-2/TRBV6-3	-	TRBJ2-6	-	TGTGCCAGCAGTCCACGGTCACTAGCTGGGGCCAACGTCCTGACTTTC	CASSPRSLAGANVLTF
TRBV12-3/TRBV12-4	-	TRBJ1-3	-	TGTGCCAGCAACTACAACACGGGAGGCGTCTCTGGAAACACCATATATTTT	CASNYNTGGVSGNTIYF
TRBV5-6	TRBD1	TRBJ1-5	few	TGTGCCAGCAGCTTTGCCGGGACAGGGGGCTCCGGCAATCAGCCCCAGCATTTT	CASSFAGTGGSGNQPQHF
TRBV5-6	TRBD1	TRBJ2-7	-	TGTGCCAGCAGCTTGGGACAGGGGCACCTCTACGAGCAGTACTTC	CASSLGQGHLYEQYF
TRBV5-5	-	TRBJ2-6	-	TGTGCCAGCACCCAATACCGCTCTGGGGCCAACGTCCTGACTTTC	CASTQYRSGANVLTF
TRBV20-1	-	TRBJ2-3	few	TGCAGTGCTAGAGAGTTAAGAGCGTCTCACGATACGCAGTATTTT	CSARELRASHDTQYF
TRBV12-3/TRBV12-4	-	TRBJ2-7	many	TGTGCCAGCAGCATCACAGGGTCCTACGAGCAGTACTTC	CASSITGSYEQYF
TRBV20-1	-	TRBJ1-4	-	TGCAGTGCGGAGGGGAGGCAGATTAATGAAAAACTGTTTTTT	CSAEGRQINEKLFF
TRBV29-1	-	TRBJ2-1	-	TGCAGCGTGAACCTGGGGTCCCATGAGCAGTTCTTC	CSVNLGSHEQFF
TRBV6-5	TRBD1	TRBJ1-5	-	TGTGCCAGCAGTTACCCGTCGACAGGGGGGGTAGATCAGCCCCAGCATTTT	CASSYPSTGGVDQPQHF
TRBV7-9	-	TRBJ1-1	-	TGTGCCAGCAGATTAGGGGTTGGAAACACTGAAGCTTTCTTT	CASRLGVGNTEAFF
TRBV7-8	-	TRBJ1-3	-	TGTGCCAGCAGCTTACTCCGAGGGGGTTCTGGAAACACCATATATTTT	CASSLLRGGSGNTIYF
TRBV6-1	-	TRBJ2-7	-	TGTGCCAGCAGTGAACAGGGAGGATACGAGCAGTACTTC	CASSEQGGYEQYF
TRBV29-1	-	TRBJ1-2	few	TGCAGCGTTGATAAAGCAGGAGACTATGGCTACACCTTC	CSVDKAGDYGYTF
TRBV7-2	-	TRBJ1-5	-	TGTGCCAGCAGCTTAGCCTGGGTTGAGGGCAATCAGCCCCAGCATTTT	CASSLAWVEGNQPQHF
TRBV12-3/TRBV12-4	-	TRBJ2-1	-	TGTGCCAGCAGTTTGGGTTCTAGCCTGTCTTCTGAGCAGTTCTTC	CASSLGSSLSSEQFF
TRBV12-3/TRBV12-4	-	TRBJ1-2	-	TGTGCCAGCAGAGACCAGGGGATAGGCTATGGCTACACCTTC	CASRDQGIGYGYTF
TRBV4-2	TRBD1	TRBJ2-1	few	TGTGCCAGCAGCAATCTGGACAGGGGGCGTAATGAGCAGTTCTTC	CASSNLDRGRNEQFF
TRBV4-2	-	TRBJ2-1	once	TGTGCCAGCAGCGGAGTTAAGGCGGACTTATACAATGAGCAGTTCTTC	CASSGVKADLYNEQFF
TRBV6-2/TRBV6-3	TRBD2	TRBJ2-1	few	TGTGCCAGCAGCCGCGGACTAGCGGGAGAGCAGTTCTTC	CASSRGLAGEQFF
TRBV11-3	TRBD1	TRBJ2-2	few	TGTGCCAGCAGCCCCGGGACAGGGGGCAGGAGCGGGGAGCTGTTTTTT	CASSPGTGGRSGELFF
TRBV6-5	TRBD2	TRBJ2-1	few	TGTGCCAGCAGCTTCGGGGAGGGCTACAATGAGCAGTTCTTC	CASSFGEGYNEQFF
TRBV7-6	-	TRBJ1-5	-	TGTGCCAGCAGCGCTAGCGGGGGGCTGAGCAATCAGCCCCAGCATTTT	CASSASGGLSNQPQHF
TRBV5-4	TRBD2	TRBJ2-3	-	TGTGCCAGCAGCTCTACTAGCGGGGGAGGAGGCACAGATACGCGGTATTTT	CASSSTSGGGGTDTRYF
TRBV20-1	-	TRBJ1-5	-	TGCAGTGCGCGGCAGGATAGCAATCAGCCCCAGCATTTT	CSARQDSNQPQHF
TRBV12-3/TRBV12-4	TRBD1	TRBJ1-5	-	TGTGCCAGCAGAAGCGACAGGGGGAACAATCAGCCCCAGCATTTT	CASRSDRGNNQPQHF
TRBV7-2	-	TRBJ2-5	-	TGTGCCAGCAGCGCGGACTACCAAGAGACCCAGTACTTC	CASSADYQETQYF
TRBV29-1	TRBD1	TRBJ1-2	many	TGCAGCGTTGAAGGGACAGGGGGCCACTATGGCTACACCTTC	CSVEGTGGHYGYTF
TRBV12-3/TRBV12-4	TRBD2	TRBJ2-7	many	TGTGCCAGCAGCTTAGGACTAGCGGTAAGCGAGCAGTACTTC	CASSLGLAVSEQYF
TRBV12-3/TRBV12-4	-	TRBJ2-3	once	TGTGCCAGCAGTTTAGTCCCACAGACGCAGTATTTT	CASSLVPQTQYF
TRBV6-5	-	TRBJ2-3	-	TGTGCCAGCAGTTACTCGAAGTATTATACGCAGTATTTT	CASSYSKYYTQYF
TRBV7-9	-	TRBJ1-6	few	TGTGCCAGCAGCCTACGGACAGTCCAGCCACCCCTCCACTTT	CASSLRTVQPPLHF
TRBV7-2	-	TRBJ1-4	-	TGTGCCAGCAGCTTCGGGACGGCCGAAAAACTGTTTTTT	CASSFGTAEKLFF
TRBV5-1	TRBD1	TRBJ2-5	few	TGCGCCAGCACCTCAAGACAGGGGGCTGAGACCCAGTACTTC	CASTSRQGAETQYF
TRBV12-3/TRBV12-4	-	TRBJ1-5	-	TGTGCCAGCAGTTTAGTCACGAAGGGAGGGGAGCCCCAGCATTTT	CASSLVTKGGEPQHF
TRBV5-1	TRBD2	TRBJ2-3	few	TGCGCCAGCAGCACGGACATAGCGGGGGGGGGCACAGATACGCAGTATTTT	CASSTDIAGGGTDTQYF